The entry below describes one T cell receptor beta chain. This sample was taken from a study of blood T cell repertoires in COVID-19. The CDR3 runs 16 residues. CDR1 is SNHLY, CDR2 FYNNEI, per germline. V lost 6 bases, J lost 5 bases, and 13 bases stayed unmatched. Authors' processing steps: By means of reference gene primer amplification, nucleated cell counts were estimated. Data came from immunoSEQ multiplex PCR; TCRdb stores just in-frame clones and leaves some out. D and trimming were read from the DNA, whereas the V and J calls and clone size are those reported in that table. The data show 90,000 or so clones, with 90% to 95% seen just once and under 2% held by the top ten.

The chain carries TRBV2 and TRBJ1-1; TRBD1 aligns across 9 bases. The specimen was peripheral blood. The sequence was collected from a human donor with active COVID-19. The donor label of this sample is uncertain. Written as DNA, the CDR3 is TGTGCCAGCAGCGAATCACAACAGGGGGCCGGAACTGAAGCTTTCTTT. Its protein is CASSESQQGAGTEAFF.